Below, 9 T cell receptor beta chains from the same sample are listed, as sequenced in a study of T cell repertoires in cytomegalovirus infection. These receptors have no known antigen. TCRdb fed the reads into MiXCR, producing one record per CDR3 protein. The repertoire includes over 250,000 distinct CDR3 sequences, approximately 22% of them detected once, and approximately 19% sits in the top ten. Sequences were derived from cultured PBMCs, sampled from culture after CMV antigen stimulation. These receptors originate from a human donor in good health (CMV status not recorded). Some clones in this sample may be carry-over from other donors' samples.

This clonotype was observed at least ten times. The V and J genes are TRBV7-8 and TRBJ1-1, with 7 bases matching TRBD1. This CDR3 region has 16 residues. After removal of 0 bases from V and 1 base from J, the junction contained 5 bases not matched to a gene. Germline lookup yields CDR1 SGHVS and CDR2 FQNEAQ. The CDR3 region is CASSLAAGTANTEAFF. The CDR3 DNA is TGTGCCAGCAGCTTAGCCGCCGGGACAGCGAACACTGAAGCTTTCTTT.

This clonotype was seen at least ten times. The J gene is TRBJ2-1, the V gene TRBV7-2; 8 nucleotides agree with TRBD1. Trimming at V came to 7 bases and at J to 5 bases, leaving 10 bases not matched to a gene. The germline CDR1 and CDR2 sequences are SGHTA and FQGNSA. The CDR3 loop spans 15 amino acids. CDR3 region: CASTPPGTGHNEQFF. CDR3 sequence (DNA): TGTGCCAGCACCCCCCCCGGGACAGGACACAATGAGCAGTTCTTC.

This chain joins TRBV4-3 and TRBJ1-2; D unresolved. The CDR3 loop spans 16 amino acids. Germline CDR1 and CDR2: LGHNA and YSLEER. The V end lost 0 bases, the J end lost 5 bases, and 16 bases lay between the germline ends. The CDR3 nucleotides read TGCGCCAGCAGCCAAGATCTAGTGCGGGCAGATTATGGCTACACCTTC. This sequence encodes CASSQDLVRADYGYTF.

This clonotype was observed many times. V is TRBV7-2 and J is TRBJ2-1, with 10 bases that match TRBD2. CDR3 length: 16 amino acids. Germline V lookup: CDR1 SGHTA, CDR2 FQGNSA. Trimming cost V 5 bases and J 6 bases; bases outside gene matches: 10. CDR3 coding DNA: TGTGCCAGCAGCAGAATAGCGGGAGGCCTTTTCAATGAGCAGTTCTTC. It yields the protein CASSRIAGGLFNEQFF.

The chain recombines TRBV5-1 with TRBJ1-2; TRBD1 might be the D (5 bases). The germline gives CDR1 SGHRS, CDR2 YFSETQ. V lost 3 bases, J lost 5 bases, and 8 bases lay in between. The CDR3 spans 12 residues. The DNA for the CDR3 is TGCGCCAGCAGCTCGGAGGGGTATGGCTACACCTTC. It specifies CASSSEGYGYTF.

The chain is built from TRBV5-6 and TRBJ1-2; 7 bases fit TRBD1. The CDR3 has 14 amino acids. J lost 6 bases, V lost 5 bases, and 10 bases had no gene match. Germline values: CDR1 SGHDT, CDR2 YYEEEE. The CDR3 sequence is CASSWGGGSDGYTF. CDR3 coding DNA: TGTGCCAGCAGTTGGGGAGGGGGCTCAGATGGCTACACCTTC. Using reference TRBV5-6 and TRBJ1-2 for the parts outside the CDR3, the full variable domain is DAGVTQSPTHLIKTRGQQVTLRCSPKSGHDTVSWYQQALGQGPQFIFQYYEEEERQRGNFPDRFSGHQFPNYSSELNVNALLLGDSALYLCASSWGGGSDGYTFGSGTRLTVV.

The CDR3 nucleotides are TGTGCCAGCAGTTACTCGGGGACAATCGCCGGGGAGCTGTTTTTT. This codes for CASSYSGTIAGELFF. This rearrangement joins TRBV6-5 to TRBJ2-2, with TRBD1 as a possible D gene (6 bases). Germline V gene lookup returns CDR1 MNHEY and CDR2 SVGAGI. V was shortened by 0 bases and J by 6 bases, with 11 bases between the two germline ends. This CDR3 is 15 amino acids long.

V usage is TRBV18 and J usage is TRBJ2-7; D perhaps matches TRBD2 (5 bases). V was shortened by 0 bases and J by 3 bases, with 9 bases between the two germline ends. Looked up from germline, CDR1 is KGHSH and CDR2 is LQKENI. This CDR3 spans 14 amino acids. Written as DNA, the CDR3 is TGTGCCAGCTCACCACCGGGCGGACTCTACGAGCAGTACTTC. Translation gives CASSPPGGLYEQYF.

DNA for the CDR3: TGCGCCAGCAGCCAGACAGAAGGGTCCACTGAAGCTTTCTTT. Translating it yields CASSQTEGSTEAFF. The rearrangement joins TRBV4-1 to TRBJ1-1; D perhaps matches TRBD1 (5 bases). Germline V gene lookup returns CDR1 MGHRA and CDR2 YSYEKL. CDR3 length: 14 amino acids. The ends were cut back, 3 bases at V and 4 bases at J, with 12 bases in the middle.